The 18 T cell receptor beta chains below come from one sample, sequenced in a study of regulatory T cells. These receptors are not linked to any known antigen. The study, taken as a whole, reports: Hydrophobic residues at CDR3 positions 6 and 7 were enriched in conventional CD4+ T cells of CD3G-deficient patients.

Primers: 52 TRBV forward and 13 TRBJ reverse. Clones were read by immunoSEQ multiplex PCR, and TCRdb kept only the in-frame ones, dropping some. Of 20,000 to 25,000 clones in the sample, about 88% were seen once. The sequencing sample was made of conventional CD4+ T cells sorted from blood. The receptor set was obtained from a child aged 5-17 years with CD3G deficiency.

The genes are TRBV28 and TRBJ2-1; 13 positions match TRBD2. Trimming at V came to 5 bases and at J to 3 bases, leaving 16 bases not matched to a gene. Germline values: CDR1 MDHEN, CDR2 SYDVKM. There are 20 residues in the CDR3. The CDR3 loop is CASSPGTSGMSRRYYNEQFF. The CDR3 nucleotides read TGTGCCAGCAGTCCAGGGACTAGCGGGATGTCCCGCCGTTACTACAATGAGCAGTTCTTC.

The rearrangement links TRBV19 to TRBJ1-2, with unresolved D. The V end was cut by 0 bases, the J end by 2 bases, with 7 bases between. Germline V CDR1 and CDR2: LNHDA, SQIVND (reference sequence). The CDR3 totals 14 residues. In DNA, the CDR3 is TGTGCCAGTAGTATAGATCTCAGGAACTATGGCTACACCTTC. Its translation: CASSIDLRNYGYTF.

This clone came up once. J is TRBJ2-1 and V is TRBV7-9; D is unresolved. The V end lost 5 bases, the J end lost 5 bases, and 16 bases lay between the germline ends. Per germline, CDR1 SEHNR and CDR2 FQNEAQ (reference sequence). The CDR3 is 15 residues long. CDR3 sequence (DNA): TGTGCCAGCAGCAAAAACACACTACACGACAATGAGCAGTTCTTC. Encoded protein: CASSKNTLHDNEQFF.

The rearrangement uses TRBV10-3 and TRBJ2-7, with D perhaps TRBD1 or TRBD2 (5 bases each). V shed 4 bases and J shed 5 bases, with 21 bases lying between them. The CDR3 consists of 16 residues. CDR1 and CDR2 (germline): ENHRY, SYGVKD. CDR3 nucleotide sequence: TGTGCCATCAGTGGGGCCCCAGCAGGGAGATCCAACGAGCAGTACTTC. This codes for CAISGAPAGRSNEQYF.

This clone was counted a single time. Here the CDR3 reads CASRGQGGLREQYF. The CDR3 nucleotides are TGTGCCAGCAGGGGACAGGGTGGACTACGGGAGCAGTACTTC. V and J are TRBV6-1 and TRBJ2-7; 9 bases are a match to TRBD1. Germline CDR1 reads MNHNS; CDR2 reads SASEGT. The CDR3 contains 14 residues. Trimming took 6 bases from V and 7 from J; bases not matched to a gene: 10.

The chain employs TRBV5-1 and TRBJ2-1; TRBD2 agrees at 12 bases. Germline V gene lookup returns CDR1 SGHRS and CDR2 YFSETQ. The CDR3 length is 16 residues. The V segment lost 0 bases and the J segment 2 bases; nucleotides outside the gene matches: 0. The CDR3 coding sequence is TGCGCCAGCAGCTTGGGACTAGCGGGAGCCTACAATGAGCAGTTCTTC. Translating it yields CASSLGLAGAYNEQFF.

The chain recombines TRBV28 with TRBJ1-4; D remains unclear. Germline V gene lookup returns CDR1 MDHEN and CDR2 SYDVKM. V dropped 5 bases and J dropped 0 bases, with 7 bases sitting between them. The CDR3 is made up of 14 amino acids. CDR3 loop: CASSRLTTNEKLFF. The CDR3 DNA follows: TGTGCCAGCAGTCGGTTGACAACTAATGAAAAACTGTTTTTT.

The genes are TRBV28 and TRBJ1-2, with TRBD1 matching over 10 bases. The germline CDR1 and CDR2 sequences are MDHEN and SYDVKM. This CDR3 region has 15 residues. V was pared by 6 bases and J by 4 bases, with 8 bases of the junction left unmatched. CDR3 in DNA: TGTGCCAGCAGCTTCCCCGGGACAGGGGCCTATGGCTACACCTTC. Amino acid sequence: CASSFPGTGAYGYTF.

This chain links TRBV6-1 with TRBJ2-7; 7 positions agree with TRBD1. CDR3 size: 14 residues. The J segment lost 2 bases and the V segment lost 7 bases, leaving 8 bases of the junction unmatched. The germline V gene encodes CDR1 MNHNS and CDR2 SASEGT. CDR3 protein: CASTRQGPTYEQYF. The CDR3 coding sequence is TGTGCCAGCACGAGACAGGGACCCACCTACGAGCAGTACTTC.

The genes are TRBV19 and TRBJ2-2, with unresolved D. V lost 3 bases and J 0 bases, leaving 8 bases between the germline ends. Germline CDR1 is LNHDA and CDR2 is SQIVND (reference sequence). CDR3 length equals 15 residues. DNA for the CDR3: TGTGCCAGTAGTATGGGCAGGACGAACACCGGGGAGCTGTTTTTT. It translates to CASSMGRTNTGELFF.

This clone was counted once. The V and J genes are TRBV28 and TRBJ2-2; 7 bases are a match to TRBD1. Germline V CDR1 and CDR2: MDHEN, SYDVKM. The J segment lost 0 bases and the V segment lost 3 bases, leaving 4 bases of the junction unmatched. The CDR3 loop spans 16 amino acids. The CDR3 region is CASSFIRGTNTGELFF. The CDR3, as DNA: TGTGCCAGCAGTTTTATCAGGGGGACGAACACCGGGGAGCTGTTTTTT.

The chain links TRBV10-2 to TRBJ2-7; 9 nucleotides agree with TRBD1. This CDR3 comprises 16 residues. V lost 4 bases, J lost 3 bases, and 10 bases stayed unmatched. Germline V gene sequence: CDR1 WSHSY, CDR2 SAAADI. CDR3 protein: CASSAAGGQGSYEQYF. CDR3 nucleotide sequence: TGCGCCAGCAGTGCCGCAGGGGGACAGGGCAGCTACGAGCAGTACTTC.

J is TRBJ2-2 and V is TRBV19; no reliable D call. V lost 3 bases and J 3 bases, leaving 5 bases between the germline ends. Germline assignment: CDR1 LNHDA and CDR2 SQIVND (reference sequence). CDR3 length: 13 residues. As DNA, the CDR3 is TGTGCCAGTAGTATCCGACACACCGGGGAGCTGTTTTTT. It translates to CASSIRHTGELFF.

V is TRBV18 and J is TRBJ2-1; D call uncertain. This CDR3 spans 12 amino acids. Germline V gene lookup returns CDR1 KGHSH and CDR2 LQKENI. V lost 3 bases to trimming and J lost 7 bases, with 7 bases between them. The CDR3 region is CASSPLGNEQFF. CDR3 bases: TGTGCCAGCTCACCCCTAGGGAATGAGCAGTTCTTC.

In DNA, the CDR3 is TGTGCCAGCAAACCTCCGGGACTAGCGATCCATGAGCAGTTCTTC. Its translation is CASKPPGLAIHEQFF. The chain joins TRBV6-1 to TRBJ2-1; 10 nucleotides align to TRBD2. V dropped 7 bases and J dropped 8; count of bases not matched to a gene: 11. This CDR3 comprises 15 residues. Germline V lookup: CDR1 MNHNS, CDR2 SASEGT.

This chain joins TRBV28 and TRBJ2-3, with 12 bases fitting TRBD2. Germline V gene data show CDR1 as MDHEN and CDR2 as SYDVKM. CDR3 size: 15 residues. The V segment lost 6 bases and the J segment 3 bases; nucleotides outside the gene matches: 4. The CDR3 spells CASSKLAGGTDTQYF. The CDR3 bases are TGTGCCAGCAGCAAACTAGCGGGGGGTACAGATACGCAGTATTTT.

The rearrangement links TRBV7-8 to TRBJ2-7; TRBD2 aligns across 7 bases. CDR1 is SGHVS and CDR2 is FQNEAQ in the germline V gene. The CDR3 consists of 14 residues. J gave up 3 bases and V 0 bases, and 2 bases lay outside the gene matches. The CDR3 sequence: CASSLAASGYEQYF. The CDR3 DNA sequence: TGTGCCAGCAGCTTAGCGGCTAGCGGCTACGAGCAGTACTTC.

This clone was detected once. This chain links TRBV6-1 with TRBJ1-5; D remains ambiguous. The CDR3 has 14 amino acids. V was trimmed by 9 bases and J by 5 bases, leaving 17 bases between them. The germline V gene encodes CDR1 MNHNS and CDR2 SASEGT. The CDR3 loop is CASRSRRGDQPQHF. As DNA, the CDR3 is TGTGCCAGTAGGTCGAGGCGGGGTGATCAGCCCCAGCATTTT.